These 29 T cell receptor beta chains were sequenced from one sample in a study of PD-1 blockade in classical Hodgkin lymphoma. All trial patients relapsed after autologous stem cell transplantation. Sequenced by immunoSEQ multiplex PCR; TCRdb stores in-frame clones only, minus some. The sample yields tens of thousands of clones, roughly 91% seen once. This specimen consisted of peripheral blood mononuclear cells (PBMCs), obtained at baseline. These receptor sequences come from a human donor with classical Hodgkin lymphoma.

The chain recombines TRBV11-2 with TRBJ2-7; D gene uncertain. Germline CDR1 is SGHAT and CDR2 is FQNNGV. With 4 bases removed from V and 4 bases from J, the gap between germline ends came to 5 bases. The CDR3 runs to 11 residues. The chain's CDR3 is CASSSYYEQYF. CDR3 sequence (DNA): TGTGCCAGCAGCTCCTATTACGAGCAGTACTTC.

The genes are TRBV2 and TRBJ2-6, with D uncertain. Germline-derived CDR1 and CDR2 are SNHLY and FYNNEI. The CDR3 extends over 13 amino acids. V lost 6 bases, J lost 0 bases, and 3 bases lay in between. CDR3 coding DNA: TGTGCCAGCAGCAACTCTGGGGCCAACGTCCTGACTTTC. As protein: CASSNSGANVLTF.

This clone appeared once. CDR3 residues: CASSLAGTDTQYF. The CDR3 DNA reads TGCGCCAGCAGCTTAGCGGGCACAGATACGCAGTATTTT. This rearrangement joins TRBV5-1 to TRBJ2-3; possibly TRBD2 for D (5 bases). Trimming stripped 2 bases from V and 1 base from J, with 5 bases between. CDR1 and CDR2 from the germline V gene are SGHRS and YFSETQ. The CDR3 totals 13 residues. Filled out from reference TRBV5-1 and TRBJ2-3, the complete variable domain reads KAGVTQTPRYLIKTRGQQVTLSCSPISGHRSVSWYQQTPGQGLQFLFEYFSETQRNKGNFPGRFSGRQFSNSRSEMNVSTLELGDSALYLCASSLAGTDTQYFGPGTRLTVL.

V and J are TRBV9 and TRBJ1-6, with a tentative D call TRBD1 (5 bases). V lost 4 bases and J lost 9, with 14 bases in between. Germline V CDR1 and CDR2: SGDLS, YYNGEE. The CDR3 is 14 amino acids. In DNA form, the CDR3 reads TGTGCCAGCAGCCCGGGACCGGGTCTTTCACCCCTCCACTTT. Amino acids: CASSPGPGLSPLHF.

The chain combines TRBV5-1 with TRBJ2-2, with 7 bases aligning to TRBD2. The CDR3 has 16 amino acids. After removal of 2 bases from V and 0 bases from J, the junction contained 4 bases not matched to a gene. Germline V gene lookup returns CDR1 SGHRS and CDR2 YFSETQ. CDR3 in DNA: TGCGCCAGCAGCTTCTTAGCGGGTGCGAACACCGGGGAGCTGTTTTTT. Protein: CASSFLAGANTGELFF.

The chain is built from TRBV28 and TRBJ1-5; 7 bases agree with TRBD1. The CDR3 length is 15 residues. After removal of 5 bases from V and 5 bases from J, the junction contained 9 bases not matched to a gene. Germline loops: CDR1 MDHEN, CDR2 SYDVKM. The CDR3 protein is CASSPTGTSHQPQHF. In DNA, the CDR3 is TGTGCCAGCAGTCCGACAGGGACCAGCCATCAGCCCCAGCATTTT.

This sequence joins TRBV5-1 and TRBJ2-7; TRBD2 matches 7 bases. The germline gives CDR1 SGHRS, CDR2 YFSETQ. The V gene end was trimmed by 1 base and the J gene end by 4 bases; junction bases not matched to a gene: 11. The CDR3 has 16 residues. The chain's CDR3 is CASSLSLGRELYEQYF. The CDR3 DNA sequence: TGCGCCAGCAGCTTGAGCTTAGGGAGGGAATTATACGAGCAGTACTTC.

The chain's CDR3 is CARARAGGYTF. In DNA, the CDR3 is TGTGCCCGGGCGCGGGCGGGTGGCTACACCTTC. The chain uses TRBV30 and TRBJ1-2; D is ambiguous. V was shortened by 8 bases and J by 7 bases, with 14 bases between the two germline ends. Germline CDR1 is GTSNPN and CDR2 is SVGIG (reference sequence). The CDR3 runs 11 residues. Supplemented by reference TRBV30 and TRBJ1-2, the full variable domain reads SQTIHQWPATLVQPVGSPLSLECTVEGTSNPNLYWYRQAAGRGLQLLFYSVGIGQISSEVPQNLSASRPQDRQFILSSKKLLLSDSGFYLCARARAGGYTFGSGTRLTVV.

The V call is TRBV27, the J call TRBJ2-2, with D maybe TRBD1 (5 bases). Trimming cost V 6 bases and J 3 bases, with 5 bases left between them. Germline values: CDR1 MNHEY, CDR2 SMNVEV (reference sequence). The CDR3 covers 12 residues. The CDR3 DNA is TGTGCCAGCAGAGGGGACACCGGGGAGCTGTTTTTT. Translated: CASRGDTGELFF.

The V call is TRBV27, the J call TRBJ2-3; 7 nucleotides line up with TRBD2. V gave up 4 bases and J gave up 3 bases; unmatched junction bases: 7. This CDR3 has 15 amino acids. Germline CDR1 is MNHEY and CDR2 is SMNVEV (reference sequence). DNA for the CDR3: TGTGCCAGCAGTTCGCGGGAGCCCGGGACAGATACGCAGTATTTT. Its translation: CASSSREPGTDTQYF.

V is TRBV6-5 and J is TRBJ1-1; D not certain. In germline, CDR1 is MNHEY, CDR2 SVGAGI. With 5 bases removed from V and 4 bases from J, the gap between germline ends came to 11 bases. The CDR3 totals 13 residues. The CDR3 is CASSMAPGTEAFF. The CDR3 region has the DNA TGTGCCAGCAGTATGGCCCCCGGCACTGAAGCTTTCTTT.

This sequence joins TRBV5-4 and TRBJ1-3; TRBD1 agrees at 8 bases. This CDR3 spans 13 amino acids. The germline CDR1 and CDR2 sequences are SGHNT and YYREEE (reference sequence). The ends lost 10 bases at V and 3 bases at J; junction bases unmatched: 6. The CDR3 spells CAGRGQGGNTIYF. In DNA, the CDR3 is TGTGCCGGAAGAGGACAGGGTGGAAACACCATATATTTT.

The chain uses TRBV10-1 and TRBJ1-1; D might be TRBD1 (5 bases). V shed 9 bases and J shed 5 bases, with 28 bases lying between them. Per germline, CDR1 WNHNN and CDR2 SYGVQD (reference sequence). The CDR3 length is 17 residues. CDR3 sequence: CARDSGTAERVSTEAFF. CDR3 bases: TGCGCCAGAGATTCCGGGACCGCAGAACGTGTTAGTACTGAAGCTTTCTTT.

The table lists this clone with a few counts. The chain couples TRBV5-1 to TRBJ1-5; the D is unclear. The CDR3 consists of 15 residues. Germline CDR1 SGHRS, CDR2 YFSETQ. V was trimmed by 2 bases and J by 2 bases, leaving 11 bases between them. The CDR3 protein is CASSLTGLGNQPQHF. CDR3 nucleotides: TGCGCCAGCAGCTTAACGGGTCTGGGCAATCAGCCCCAGCATTTT.

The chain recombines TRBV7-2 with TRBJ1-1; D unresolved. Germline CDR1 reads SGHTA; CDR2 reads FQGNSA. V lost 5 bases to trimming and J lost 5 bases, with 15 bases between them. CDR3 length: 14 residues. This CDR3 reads CASSPIETATEAFF. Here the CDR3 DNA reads TGTGCCAGCAGCCCTATCGAGACGGCTACTGAAGCTTTCTTT.

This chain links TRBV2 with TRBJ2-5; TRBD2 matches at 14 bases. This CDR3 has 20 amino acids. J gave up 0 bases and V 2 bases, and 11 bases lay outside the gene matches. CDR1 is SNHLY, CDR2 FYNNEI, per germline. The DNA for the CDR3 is TGTGCCAGCAGTGAAAGGGGACTAGCGGGAGCGGGGGTGTACCAAGAGACCCAGTACTTC. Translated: CASSERGLAGAGVYQETQYF.

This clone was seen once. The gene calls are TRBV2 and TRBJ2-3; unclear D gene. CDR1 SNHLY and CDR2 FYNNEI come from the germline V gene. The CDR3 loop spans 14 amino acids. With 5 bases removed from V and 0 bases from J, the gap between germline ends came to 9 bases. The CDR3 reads CASSPFTSTDTQYF. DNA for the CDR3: TGTGCCAGCAGTCCCTTCACGAGCACAGATACGCAGTATTTT.

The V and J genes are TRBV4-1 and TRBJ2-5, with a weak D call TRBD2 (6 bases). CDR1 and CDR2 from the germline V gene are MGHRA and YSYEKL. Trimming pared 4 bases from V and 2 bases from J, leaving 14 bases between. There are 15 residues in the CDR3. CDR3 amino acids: CASSPDGGSQETQYF. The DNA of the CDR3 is TGCGCCAGCAGCCCAGATGGGGGGTCACAAGAGACCCAGTACTTC.

The CDR3 here is CASRYGGLAFF. CDR3 in DNA: TGTGCCAGCAGATACGGGGGTCTCGCTTTCTTT. J is TRBJ1-1 and V is TRBV6-4; D may be TRBD1 (5 bases). The germline V gene has CDR1 MRHNA and CDR2 SNTAGT. CDR3 size: 11 residues. V was clipped by 6 bases and J by 11 bases, with 13 bases between them.

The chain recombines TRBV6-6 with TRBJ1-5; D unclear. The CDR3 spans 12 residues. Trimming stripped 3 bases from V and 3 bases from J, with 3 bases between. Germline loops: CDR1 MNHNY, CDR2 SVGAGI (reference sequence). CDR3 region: CASSYINQPQHF. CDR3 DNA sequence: TGTGCCAGCAGTTATATCAATCAGCCCCAGCATTTT.

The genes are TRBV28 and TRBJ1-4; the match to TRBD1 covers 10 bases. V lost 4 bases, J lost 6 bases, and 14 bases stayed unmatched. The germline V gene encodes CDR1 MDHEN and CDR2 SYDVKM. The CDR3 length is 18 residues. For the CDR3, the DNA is TGTGCCAGCAGTTCCCCCCCGGCCTTGGGACAGGGGTATGAAAAACTGTTTTTT. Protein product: CASSSPPALGQGYEKLFF. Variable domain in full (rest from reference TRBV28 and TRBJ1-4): DVKVTQSSRYLVKRTGEKVFLECVQDMDHENMFWYRQDPGLGLRLIYFSYDVKMKEKGDIPEGYSVSREKKERFSLILESASTNQTSMYLCASSSPPALGQGYEKLFFGSGTQLSVL.

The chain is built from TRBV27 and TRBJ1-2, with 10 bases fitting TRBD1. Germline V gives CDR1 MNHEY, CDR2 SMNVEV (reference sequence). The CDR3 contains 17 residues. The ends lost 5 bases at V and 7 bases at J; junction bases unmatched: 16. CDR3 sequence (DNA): TGTGCCAGCAGTCCCCATGGGTTGACAGGGGGCGCGGGTGGCTACACCTTC. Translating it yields CASSPHGLTGGAGGYTF.

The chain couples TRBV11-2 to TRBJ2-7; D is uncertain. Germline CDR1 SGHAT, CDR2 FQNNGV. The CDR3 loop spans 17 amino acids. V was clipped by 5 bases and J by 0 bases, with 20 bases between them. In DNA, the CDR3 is TGTGCCAGCAGCCCATCCGCCCTTACGGTGAGCTCCTACGAGCAGTACTTC. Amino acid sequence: CASSPSALTVSSYEQYF.

The CDR3 nucleotides are TGTGCCAGCAGCAGTATTGAGGGTCGGGCTTTCTTT. Residues: CASSSIEGRAFF. V usage is TRBV14 and J usage is TRBJ1-1; no clear D. Germline values: CDR1 SGHDN, CDR2 FVKESK. The germline V and J ends were trimmed by 5 bases and 11 bases, with 15 bases remaining between them. The CDR3 loop spans 12 amino acids.

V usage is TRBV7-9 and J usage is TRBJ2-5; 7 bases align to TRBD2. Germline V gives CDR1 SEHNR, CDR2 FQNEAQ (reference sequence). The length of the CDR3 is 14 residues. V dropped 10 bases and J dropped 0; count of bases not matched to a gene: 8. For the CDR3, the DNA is TGTGCCAACCTAGCGGACCAGTACCAAGAGACCCAGTACTTC. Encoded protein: CANLADQYQETQYF.

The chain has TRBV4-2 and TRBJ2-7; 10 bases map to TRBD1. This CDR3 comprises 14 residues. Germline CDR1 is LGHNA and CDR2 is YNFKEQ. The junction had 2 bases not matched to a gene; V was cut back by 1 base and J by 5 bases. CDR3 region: CASSQAGQGNEQYF. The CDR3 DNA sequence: TGTGCCAGCAGCCAAGCGGGACAGGGGAACGAGCAGTACTTC.

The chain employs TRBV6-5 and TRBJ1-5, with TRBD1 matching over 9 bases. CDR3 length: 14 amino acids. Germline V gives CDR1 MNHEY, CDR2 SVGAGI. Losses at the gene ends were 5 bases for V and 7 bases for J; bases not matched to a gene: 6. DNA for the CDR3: TGTGCCAGCAGTCCGGGGACAGGGCGGCAGCCCCAGCATTTT. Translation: CASSPGTGRQPQHF.

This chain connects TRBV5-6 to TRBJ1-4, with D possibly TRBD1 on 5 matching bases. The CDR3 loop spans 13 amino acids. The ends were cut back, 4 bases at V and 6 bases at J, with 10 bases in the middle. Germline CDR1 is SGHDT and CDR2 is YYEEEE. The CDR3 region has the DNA TGTGCCAGCAGCGGGGGACCACATGAAAAACTGTTTTTT. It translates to CASSGGPHEKLFF.

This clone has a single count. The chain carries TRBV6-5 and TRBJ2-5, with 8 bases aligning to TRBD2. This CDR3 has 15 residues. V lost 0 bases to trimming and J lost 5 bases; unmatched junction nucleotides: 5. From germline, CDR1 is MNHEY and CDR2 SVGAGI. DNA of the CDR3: TGTGCCAGCAGTTACTCGGAGCGGGGGAAGGAGACCCAGTACTTC. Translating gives CASSYSERGKETQYF.